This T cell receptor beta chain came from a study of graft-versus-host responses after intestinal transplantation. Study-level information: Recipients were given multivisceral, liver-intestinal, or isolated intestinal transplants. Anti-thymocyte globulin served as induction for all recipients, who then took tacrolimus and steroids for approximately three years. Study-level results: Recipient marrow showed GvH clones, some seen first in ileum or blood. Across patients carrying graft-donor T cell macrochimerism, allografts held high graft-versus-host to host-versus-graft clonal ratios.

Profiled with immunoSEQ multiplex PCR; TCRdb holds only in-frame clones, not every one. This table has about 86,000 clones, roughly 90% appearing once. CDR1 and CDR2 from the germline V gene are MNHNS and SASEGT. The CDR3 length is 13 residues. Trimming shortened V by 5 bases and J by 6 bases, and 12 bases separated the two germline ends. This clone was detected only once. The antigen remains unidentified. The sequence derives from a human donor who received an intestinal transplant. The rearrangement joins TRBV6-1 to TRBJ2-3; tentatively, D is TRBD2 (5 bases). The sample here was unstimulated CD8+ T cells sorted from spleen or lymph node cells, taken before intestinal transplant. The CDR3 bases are TGTGCCAGCAGTACCCGACTAACCGATACGCAGTATTTT. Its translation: CASSTRLTDTQYF.